Reported below is one T cell receptor beta chain. With 5 bases removed from V and 0 bases from J, the gap between germline ends came to 19 bases. CDR1 KGHDR and CDR2 SFDVKD come from the germline V gene. This CDR3 has 19 residues. Authors' methods: Counts of nucleated cells, estimated from reference gene primer amplification, were obtained. Clones were sequenced by immunoSEQ multiplex PCR, and TCRdb holds only the in-frame ones, with some missing. V and J calls and clone size are copied from that table; D and trimming were computed from the DNA. Altogether 90,000 to 110,000 clones are present, around 80% being singletons, with the ten largest covering 15%. The sample comes from a study of blood T cell repertoires in COVID-19. Whole-study context: Whether acute or convalescent, the COVID-19 samples came from the United States, Italy and Spain. PBMCs, B-cell-depleted T cells, or T cells provided the cDNA or gDNA that made up the material.

This TCR was recovered from a woman older than 75 with acute or convalescent COVID-19. The chain is built from TRBV24-1 and TRBJ2-6; D unclear. Sequenced sample: peripheral blood. The CDR3 protein is CATSAQSLFAGSGANVLTF. As DNA, the CDR3 is TGTGCCACCAGTGCCCAAAGTCTCTTTGCAGGCTCTGGGGCCAACGTCCTGACTTTC.